The 20 T cell receptor beta chains below were found in one sample sequenced in a study of control samples from healthy donors and cancer patients. Measured with immunoSEQ multiplex PCR; TCRdb has only the in-frame clones, and not every one. The sample yields 85,000 to 100,000 clones, over 90% seen once. What was sequenced was blood. Receptor source: a young man in good health.

This chain joins TRBV7-2 and TRBJ2-5, with 11 bases fitting TRBD1. The CDR3 sequence is 14 residues long. V shed 6 bases and J 4 bases; nucleotides not matched to a gene: 4. CDR1 and CDR2 (germline): SGHTA, FQGNSA. The CDR3 region is CASRWTGGSETQYF. In DNA form, the CDR3 reads TGTGCCAGCAGGTGGACAGGGGGCTCAGAGACCCAGTACTTC. The whole variable domain, filled in from reference TRBV7-2 and TRBJ2-5, reads GAGVSQSPSNKVTEKGKDVELRCDPISGHTALYWYRQSLGQGLEFLIYFQGNSAPDKSGLPSDRFSAERTGGSVSTLTIQRTQQEDSAVYLCASRWTGGSETQYFGPGTRLLVL.

The chain joins TRBV29-1 to TRBJ2-5, with TRBD1 identical over 8 bases. The length of the CDR3 is 14 residues. Germline V gene sequence: CDR1 SQVTM, CDR2 ANQGSEA. V shed 2 bases, J shed 6 bases, and the junction held 8 bases outside the gene matches. This CDR3 reads CSVEFAGGRKTQYF. CDR3 nucleotide sequence: TGCAGCGTTGAATTCGCAGGGGGCAGGAAGACCCAGTACTTC.

The chain has TRBV27 and TRBJ2-3, with TRBD2 identical over 11 bases. CDR3 size: 18 residues. Per germline, CDR1 MNHEY and CDR2 SMNVEV (reference sequence). V was clipped by 2 bases and J by 4 bases; unmatched bases: 11. This chain's CDR3 is CASSLGLLAGGQADTQYF. The DNA of the CDR3 is TGTGCCAGCAGTTTAGGGTTGCTAGCGGGGGGTCAGGCAGATACGCAGTATTTT.

The J gene is TRBJ1-2, the V gene TRBV2; TRBD1 aligns across 8 bases. This CDR3 is 14 amino acids long. J was trimmed by 3 bases and V by 6 bases; bases with no gene match: 6. The germline CDR1 and CDR2 sequences are SNHLY and FYNNEI. The chain's CDR3 is CASRTGEIDYGYTF. The CDR3 bases are TGTGCCAGCAGGACAGGGGAAATAGACTATGGCTACACCTTC.

This clone turned up a few times. This chain connects TRBV4-1 to TRBJ2-1; the match to TRBD2 covers 9 bases. Unmatched junction bases numbered 10, after V lost 10 bases and J lost 6 bases. Germline values: CDR1 MGHRA, CDR2 YSYEKL. The CDR3 length is 14 residues. CDR3 DNA sequence: TGCGCCAACCTAGGTGGCGGGAGGGCCAATGAGCAGTTCTTC. It codes for CANLGGGRANEQFF.

This clone has only a few counts. The rearrangement links TRBV11-3 to TRBJ2-7; 9 bases are shared with TRBD1. The ends lost 2 bases at V and 5 bases at J; junction bases unmatched: 13. The CDR3 runs to 17 residues. Germline V lookup: CDR1 SGHNT, CDR2 YENEEA. This CDR3 is CASSLLRWTGDFHEQYF. CDR3 sequence (DNA): TGTGCCAGCAGCTTACTTCGCTGGACAGGGGATTTCCACGAGCAGTACTTC.

In regard to this clone: Because the CDR3 is missing its conserved closing phenylalanine or tryptophan, this is likely a read error. The limits of the CDR3 on the DNA are not certain, so only TCRdb's listed CDR3 is given. The rearrangement uses TRBV3-1 (or the pseudogene TRBV3-2) and TRBJ1-6; the D call of TRBD1 is as the table states it, not checked on the DNA. The length of the CDR3 is 10 amino acids, counting both ends. The germline V gene encodes CDR1 LGHDT and CDR2 YNNKEL (reference sequence). The CDR3 here is CASSQDFPGN.

The chain combines TRBV5-1 with TRBJ1-1; perhaps TRBD1 as D (6 bases). The CDR3 is 17 residues long. CDR1 is SGHRS and CDR2 is YFSETQ in the germline V gene. V lost 0 bases, J lost 1 base, and 16 bases lay in between. The CDR3 DNA reads TGCGCCAGCAGCTTGGGGCTGGGACACGTTTCGAACACTGAAGCTTTCTTT. Translation: CASSLGLGHVSNTEAFF.

V and J are TRBV28 and TRBJ2-5, with D perhaps given as TRBD1 or TRBD2 (6 bases each). Trimming removed 7 bases at V and 5 bases at J, with 14 bases between. Germline V gene sequence: CDR1 MDHEN, CDR2 SYDVKM. The CDR3 sequence is 13 residues long. The CDR3 bases are TGTGCCAGCATCCTGAGGAGGGGGGAGACCCAGTACTTC. Translation gives CASILRRGETQYF.

This sequence joins TRBV5-4 and TRBJ2-3, with a possible D match to TRBD2 (7 bases). This CDR3 has 17 residues. CDR1 and CDR2 (germline): SGHNT, YYREEE (reference sequence). Trimming removed 2 bases at V and 4 bases at J, with 20 bases between. The CDR3 sequence is CASSFGHRGGGSDTQYF. For the CDR3, the DNA is TGTGCCAGCAGCTTCGGTCATAGGGGGGGTGGGTCAGATACGCAGTATTTT.

This rearrangement joins TRBV5-5 to TRBJ1-3, with no clear D. CDR1 is SGHKS and CDR2 is YYEKEE in the germline V gene (reference sequence). V gave up 0 bases and J gave up 8 bases, with 6 bases separating them. CDR3 size: 12 residues. The DNA of the CDR3 is TGTGCCAGCAGCTTGGTGGAGGACACCATATATTTT. As protein: CASSLVEDTIYF.

The V and J genes are TRBV24-1 and TRBJ1-2; D uncertain. Per the germline V gene, CDR1 is KGHDR and CDR2 is SFDVKD. Trimming took off 4 bases at V and 8 bases at J, with 7 bases between the two ends. The CDR3 has 11 residues. The CDR3 region has the DNA TGTGCCACCAGTGACGGAGGGGGCTACACCTTC. Its protein is CATSDGGGYTF.

The chain carries TRBV21-1 and TRBJ2-3; the D call in the table, TRBD1, was not verified against the DNA. TRBV21-1 is assigned pseudogene status. The CDR3 has 16 residues. Here the CDR3 reads CASSNQDRQSPDTQYF. DNA of the CDR3: TGTGCCAGCAGCAACCAAGACAGACAAAGTCCAGATACGCAGTATTTT.

This rearrangement joins TRBV4-2 to TRBJ2-1; D uncertain. Per the germline V gene, CDR1 is LGHNA and CDR2 is YNFKEQ. V lost 1 base and J lost 8, with 27 bases in between. This CDR3 has 19 amino acids. The CDR3 is CASSQVAPPSTPPWDEQFF. The CDR3 nucleotides are TGTGCCAGCAGCCAAGTTGCCCCGCCCTCGACCCCGCCTTGGGATGAGCAGTTCTTC.

V usage is TRBV7-8 and J usage is TRBJ2-1, with 11 nucleotides matching TRBD1. From germline, CDR1 is SGHVS and CDR2 FQNEAQ. CDR3 length equals 16 residues. Germline trimming cut 5 bases from V and 5 bases from J; bases unmatched to any gene: 8. The CDR3 sequence: CASSLGGQGAHNEQFF. CDR3 nucleotides: TGTGCCAGCAGCCTCGGAGGACAGGGGGCCCACAATGAGCAGTTCTTC.

V and J are TRBV13 and TRBJ2-1; D gene ambiguous. Trimming removed 5 bases from V and 4 bases from J, with 15 bases in between. This CDR3 contains 15 residues. Germline CDR1 is PRHDT and CDR2 is FYEKMQ (reference sequence). The CDR3 reads CASSLTSYTYNEQFF. The CDR3 DNA sequence: TGTGCCAGCAGCCTAACTTCCTACACTTACAATGAGCAGTTCTTC.

V and J are TRBV25-1 and TRBJ2-7, with D perhaps TRBD2 (6 bases). The CDR3 sequence is 16 residues long. Looked up from germline, CDR1 is MGHDK and CDR2 is SYGVNS. Between the trimmed V and J ends, which lost 5 bases and 2 bases, there was a span of 19 bases. The CDR3 reads CASSFTRDSGAYEQYF. Written as DNA, the CDR3 is TGTGCCAGCAGTTTCACCAGGGATAGCGGCGCCTACGAGCAGTACTTC.

V usage is TRBV10-1 and J usage is TRBJ1-3, with a possible D match to TRBD1 (6 bases). Trimming shortened V by 5 bases and J by 2 bases, and 10 bases separated the two germline ends. From germline, CDR1 is WNHNN and CDR2 SYGVQD (reference sequence). The CDR3 totals 14 residues. CDR3 nucleotides: TGCGCCAGCAGTTCGGCAGGGGCTGGAAACACCATATATTTT. Amino acid sequence: CASSSAGAGNTIYF.

The sample holds one count of this clone. The chain couples TRBV2 to TRBJ1-1; no clear D. CDR3 length equals 12 residues. Per germline, CDR1 SNHLY and CDR2 FYNNEI. The V end was cut by 7 bases, the J end by 4 bases, with 10 bases between. CDR3 nucleotide sequence: TGTGCCAGCAACTACAAGGGCACTGAAGCTTTCTTT. Its protein product is CASNYKGTEAFF.

In its sample, this clone was seen once. The CDR3 loop is CASSYSKARNTEAFF. CDR3 coding DNA: TGTGCCAGCAGTTACTCGAAGGCAAGAAACACTGAAGCTTTCTTT. V gene TRBV6-5 combines with J gene TRBJ1-1, with D unresolved. Germline values: CDR1 MNHEY, CDR2 SVGAGI. The V gene lost 0 bases and the J gene lost 2 bases, with 10 bases spanning the gap. The CDR3 sequence is 15 residues long.